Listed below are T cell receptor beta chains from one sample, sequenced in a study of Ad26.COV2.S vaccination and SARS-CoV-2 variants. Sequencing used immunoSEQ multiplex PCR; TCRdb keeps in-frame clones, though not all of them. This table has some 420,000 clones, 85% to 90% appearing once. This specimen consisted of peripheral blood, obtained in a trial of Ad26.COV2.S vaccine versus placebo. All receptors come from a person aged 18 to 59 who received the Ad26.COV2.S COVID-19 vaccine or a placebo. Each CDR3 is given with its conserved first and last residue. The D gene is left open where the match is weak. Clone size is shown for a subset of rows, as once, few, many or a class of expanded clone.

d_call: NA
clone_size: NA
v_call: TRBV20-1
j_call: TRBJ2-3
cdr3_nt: TGCAGTGCTAGTTCGTACGCTAGCACAGATACGCAGTATTTT
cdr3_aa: CSASSYASTDTQYF

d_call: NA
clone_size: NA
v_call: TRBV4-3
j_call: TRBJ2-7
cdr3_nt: TGCGCCAGCAGCCTACGAAGGGGGGTCGGGGACTACGAGCAGTACTTC
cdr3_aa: CASSLRRGVGDYEQYF

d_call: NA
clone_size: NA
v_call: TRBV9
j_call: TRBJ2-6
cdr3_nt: TGTGCCAGCAGCGTAAACCCCGCGGTGTTCAACGTCCTGACTTTC
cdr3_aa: CASSVNPAVFNVLTF

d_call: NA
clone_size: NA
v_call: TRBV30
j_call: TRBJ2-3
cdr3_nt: TGTGCCTGGAGTGTAGTGGCAGATACGCAGTATTTT
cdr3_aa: CAWSVVADTQYF

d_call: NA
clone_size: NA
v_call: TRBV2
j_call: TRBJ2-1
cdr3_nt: TGTGCCAGCAGGGGGGGTCTCTACAATGAGCAGTTCTTC
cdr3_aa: CASRGGLYNEQFF

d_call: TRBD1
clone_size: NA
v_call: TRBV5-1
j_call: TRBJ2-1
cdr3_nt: TGCGCCAGCAGTCCGGACAGGAGCTACAATGAGCAGTTCTTC
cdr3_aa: CASSPDRSYNEQFF

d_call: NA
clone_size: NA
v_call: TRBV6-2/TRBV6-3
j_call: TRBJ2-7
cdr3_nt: TGTGCCAGCAGTTACACCACCTACGAGCAGTACTTC
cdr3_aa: CASSYTTYEQYF

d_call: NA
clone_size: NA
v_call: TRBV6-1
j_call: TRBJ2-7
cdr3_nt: TGTGCCAGCAGTGAAGGAAGGTACTACGAGCAGTACTTC
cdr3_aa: CASSEGRYYEQYF

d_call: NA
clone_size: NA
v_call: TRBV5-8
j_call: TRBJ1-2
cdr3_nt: TGTGCCAGCAGCTTGAAGAGGTTGGGTGGCTACACCTTC
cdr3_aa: CASSLKRLGGYTF

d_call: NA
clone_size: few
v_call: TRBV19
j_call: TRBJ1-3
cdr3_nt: TGTGCCAGTAGTAGCGACAACTCTGGAAACACCATATATTTT
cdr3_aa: CASSSDNSGNTIYF

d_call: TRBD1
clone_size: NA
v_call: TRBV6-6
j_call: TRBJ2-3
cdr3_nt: TGTGCCAGCAGTCTTGGACAGGGGGCAGATACGCAGTATTTT
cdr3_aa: CASSLGQGADTQYF

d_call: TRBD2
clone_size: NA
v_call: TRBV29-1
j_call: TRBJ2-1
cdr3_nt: TGCAGCGTCGCCCCACCGGGACTAGCGGGGGGGTTACGGTTCTTC
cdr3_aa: CSVAPPGLAGGLRFF

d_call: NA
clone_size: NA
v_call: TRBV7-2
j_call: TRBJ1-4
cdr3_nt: TGTGCCAGCACCTCGGTTATTGCTAATGAAAAACTGTTTTTT
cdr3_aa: CASTSVIANEKLFF

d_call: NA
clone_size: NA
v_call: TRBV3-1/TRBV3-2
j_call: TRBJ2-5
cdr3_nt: TGTGCCAGCAGCCAAGATTTCGGGCGTCGGTCCCAAGAGACCCAGTACTTC
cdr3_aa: CASSQDFGRRSQETQYF

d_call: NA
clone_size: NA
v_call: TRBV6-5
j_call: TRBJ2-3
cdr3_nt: TGTGCCAGCAGCTATGGCGGGGTAAGAACAGATACGCAGTATTTT
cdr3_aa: CASSYGGVRTDTQYF

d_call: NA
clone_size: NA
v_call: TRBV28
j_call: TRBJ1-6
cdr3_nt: TGTGCCAGCAGTTTTTCGGGCAGCTCCTATAATTCACCCCTCCACTTT
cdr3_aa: CASSFSGSSYNSPLHF

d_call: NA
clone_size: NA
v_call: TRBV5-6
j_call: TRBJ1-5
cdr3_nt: TGTGCCAGCAGCTTTCGAGCTTATAGCAATCAGCCCCAGCATTTT
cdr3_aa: CASSFRAYSNQPQHF

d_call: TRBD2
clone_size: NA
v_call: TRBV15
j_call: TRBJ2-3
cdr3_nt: TGTGCCACCAGCAGCGGTACGGCGGGGGGGCCCTCAGATACGCAGTATTTT
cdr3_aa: CATSSGTAGGPSDTQYF

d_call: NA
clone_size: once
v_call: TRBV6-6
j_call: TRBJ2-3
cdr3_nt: TGTGCCAGCAGCGGGGGAGCTGGGGATACGCAGTATTTT
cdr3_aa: CASSGGAGDTQYF

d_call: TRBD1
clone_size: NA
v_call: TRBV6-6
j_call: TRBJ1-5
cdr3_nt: TGTGCCAGCAGTCAAGACAGGGACCAGCCCCAGCATTTT
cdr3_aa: CASSQDRDQPQHF

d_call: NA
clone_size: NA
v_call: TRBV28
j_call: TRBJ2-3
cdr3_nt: TGTGCCAGCAGTAGCCGGGACTGGATTTGGGGAACGCAGTATTTT
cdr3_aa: CASSSRDWIWGTQYF

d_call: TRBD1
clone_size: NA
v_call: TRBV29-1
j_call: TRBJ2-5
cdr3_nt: TGCAGCGTTGGATCGACAGGGTATGAGACCCAGTACTTC
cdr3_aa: CSVGSTGYETQYF

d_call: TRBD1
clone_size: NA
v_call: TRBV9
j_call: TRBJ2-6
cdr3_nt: TGTGCCAGCAGCGTGGGGACAGGGGGCGATGAGGGCACTGGGGCCAACGTCCTGACTTTC
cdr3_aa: CASSVGTGGDEGTGANVLTF

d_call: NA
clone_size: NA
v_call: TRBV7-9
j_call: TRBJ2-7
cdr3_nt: TGTGCCAGCAGCCCCCTCTCCGGCGAGCAGTACTTC
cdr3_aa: CASSPLSGEQYF

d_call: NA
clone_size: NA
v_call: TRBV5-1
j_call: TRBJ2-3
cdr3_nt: TGCGCCAGCAGCTTAGAGTTCAGGGCTGGCACAGATACGCAGTATTTT
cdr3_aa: CASSLEFRAGTDTQYF

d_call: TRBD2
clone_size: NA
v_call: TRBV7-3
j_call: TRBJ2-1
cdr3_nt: TGTGCCAGCAGTCGCGGGGGGAGCTCCTACAATGAGCAGTTCTTC
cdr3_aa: CASSRGGSSYNEQFF

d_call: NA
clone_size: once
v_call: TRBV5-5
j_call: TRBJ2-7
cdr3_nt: TGTGCCAGCAGCCTAGGACCCTACTACGAGCAGTACTTC
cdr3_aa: CASSLGPYYEQYF

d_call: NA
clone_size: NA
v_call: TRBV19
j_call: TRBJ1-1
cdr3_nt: TGTGCCAGTACTTATTCGTCGGAGTTAAACACTGAAGCTTTCTTT
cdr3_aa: CASTYSSELNTEAFF

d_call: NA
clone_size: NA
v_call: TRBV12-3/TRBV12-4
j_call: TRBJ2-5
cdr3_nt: TGTGCCAGCAGTTTCGAAGGCGGGACCCAGTACTTC
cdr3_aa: CASSFEGGTQYF